Shown below are 27 T cell receptor beta chains from a single sample sequenced in a study of T cell responses to AZD1222 COVID-19 vaccine. The method was immunoSEQ multiplex PCR; TCRdb's version includes in-frame clones alone and lacks a portion of them. In the table there are under 200,000 clones, around 90% of which are singletons. This material consisted of peripheral blood, taken on day 0 of MenACWY control vaccination. These receptors all come from an adult in good health.

This clone was recorded only once. The chain recombines TRBV11-2 with TRBJ2-1; the match to TRBD2 covers 12 bases. The CDR3 runs 14 residues. CDR1 is SGHAT and CDR2 is FQNNGV in the germline V gene. CDR3 residues: CTRGALAGGHEQFF. The CDR3 DNA reads TGTACCCGAGGGGCCCTAGCGGGAGGGCATGAGCAGTTCTTC.

The chain uses TRBV30 and TRBJ1-1; TRBD1 matches 7 bases. V lost 4 bases, J lost 0 bases, and 8 bases stayed unmatched. This CDR3 has 15 residues. CDR1 is GTSNPN, CDR2 SVGIG, per germline (reference sequence). CDR3 DNA sequence: TGTGCCTGGACCTACGGGACAGCCCTGAACACTGAAGCTTTCTTT. It is translated as CAWTYGTALNTEAFF.

The chain recombines TRBV29-1 with TRBJ1-1; 8 bases are a match to TRBD1. The CDR3 has 14 residues. The V gene's germline CDR1 is SQVTM and CDR2 ANQGSEA. After removal of 5 bases from V and 6 bases from J, the junction contained 11 bases not matched to a gene. CDR3 residues: CSVFSGQVGSEAFF. Here the CDR3 DNA reads TGCAGCGTTTTTTCGGGACAGGTGGGATCTGAAGCTTTCTTT.

V and J are TRBV5-3 and TRBJ1-5, with 10 bases that match TRBD1. TRBV5-3 is filed as an ORF, its function uncertain. The CDR3 contains 20 residues. The junction had 16 bases not matched to a gene; V was cut back by 4 bases and J by 0 bases. CDR3 nucleotides: TGTGCCAGAAGCGGGATATCCGGACAGGGGGACCAGTATAGCAATCAGCCCCAGCATTTT. This codes for CARSGISGQGDQYSNQPQHF.

This clone was seen a few times. Other DNA sequences in the same sample also yield this CDR3. The rearrangement links TRBV7-2 to TRBJ1-5; no reliable D call. Trimming left V 1 base short and J 2 bases short, with 3 bases between. Germline loops: CDR1 SGHTA, CDR2 FQGNSA. CDR3 length: 13 residues. CDR3 residues: CASSLVGNQPQHF. The DNA for the CDR3 is TGTGCCAGCAGCTTAGTCGGCAATCAGCCCCAGCATTTT.

The chain carries TRBV30 and TRBJ2-7; 7 bases agree with TRBD1. Germline-derived CDR1 and CDR2 are GTSNPN and SVGIG (reference sequence). The CDR3 contains 14 residues. The V segment lost 0 bases and the J segment 5 bases; nucleotides outside the gene matches: 7. The CDR3: CAWSVRTGADEQYF. DNA of the CDR3: TGTGCCTGGAGTGTACGTACAGGGGCCGACGAGCAGTACTTC.

The rearrangement joins TRBV28 to TRBJ1-6; weak D call: TRBD1 (5 bases). The length of the CDR3 is 16 residues. Trimming stripped 3 bases from V and 7 bases from J, with 16 bases between. Germline CDR1 is MDHEN and CDR2 is SYDVKM. For the CDR3, the DNA is TGTGCCAGCAGTTTCCCGGGGGGGTTCGGAAATTCACCCCTCCACTTT. Its translation: CASSFPGGFGNSPLHF.

The chain is built from TRBV12-3 or TRBV12-4 and TRBJ2-1; maybe TRBD2 (6 bases). The CDR3 is 12 residues long. Between the trimmed V and J ends, which lost 8 bases and 14 bases, there was a span of 19 bases. The CDR3 DNA is TGTGCCAGCGCGTTCCGCGGGACGGAGGAGTTCTTC. As protein: CASAFRGTEEFF.

The rearrangement links TRBV7-9 to TRBJ1-6; D is uncertain. The CDR3 is made up of 15 amino acids. The V end was cut by 2 bases, the J end by 7 bases, with 12 bases between. Germline V lookup: CDR1 SEHNR, CDR2 FQNEAQ (reference sequence). The CDR3 is CASSLSYPLNSPLHF. The CDR3 coding sequence is TGTGCCAGCAGCTTATCTTATCCCCTGAATTCACCCCTCCACTTT.

The chain carries TRBV2 and TRBJ2-7; D assignment may be TRBD1 or TRBD2 (5 bases each). Germline assignment: CDR1 SNHLY and CDR2 FYNNEI. Trimming took off 6 bases at V and 5 bases at J, with 17 bases between the two ends. This CDR3 spans 14 amino acids. The CDR3 here is CASRAGTGTHEQYF. The CDR3, as DNA: TGTGCCAGCAGAGCCGGGACGGGAACCCACGAGCAGTACTTC. Full variable domain (rest looked up from reference TRBV2 and TRBJ2-7): EPEVTQTPSHQVTQMGQEVILRCVPISNHLYFYWYRQILGQKVEFLVSFYNNEISEKSEIFDDQFSVERPDGSNFTLKIRSTKLEDSAMYFCASRAGTGTHEQYFGPGTRLTVT.

This clone has a single count. The rearrangement uses TRBV19 and TRBJ2-2; 9 nucleotides agree with TRBD2. The germline V gene has CDR1 LNHDA and CDR2 SQIVND (reference sequence). The CDR3 totals 17 residues. With 1 base clipped from V and 4 bases from J, the junction kept 7 bases outside the gene matches. The CDR3 reads CASSIVAGGRSTGELFF. The CDR3 region has the DNA TGTGCCAGTAGTATAGTTGCGGGAGGGCGGAGCACCGGGGAGCTGTTTTTT.

In this sample, this clone turned up a few times. The V call is TRBV7-3, the J call TRBJ1-6; D unclear. The CDR3 has 13 amino acids. The ends were cut back, 2 bases at V and 10 bases at J, with 9 bases in the middle. Germline CDR1 is SGHTA and CDR2 is FQGTGA. Written as DNA, the CDR3 is TGTGCCAGCAGCTTAGGGATACGGTCACCCCTCCACTTT. This sequence encodes CASSLGIRSPLHF.

The gene calls are TRBV9 and TRBJ2-2; D possibly uses TRBD1 or TRBD2 (5 bases each). The V end lost 4 bases, the J end lost 0 bases, and 13 bases lay between the germline ends. This CDR3 has 16 amino acids. The germline gives CDR1 SGDLS, CDR2 YYNGEE. CDR3 sequence (DNA): TGTGCCAGCAGCATGGGGACGTTCGCGAACACCGGGGAGCTGTTTTTT. Its protein is CASSMGTFANTGELFF.

The V and J genes are TRBV28 and TRBJ1-2; D is undetermined. Germline-derived CDR1 and CDR2 are MDHEN and SYDVKM. Trimming left V 3 bases short and J 4 bases short, with 12 bases between. The CDR3 has 14 amino acids. The CDR3 loop reads CASSFFTVGYGYTF. The CDR3 nucleotides read TGTGCCAGCAGTTTTTTCACGGTGGGCTATGGCTACACCTTC.

The chain is built from TRBV10-3 and TRBJ1-3, with D maybe TRBD1 (5 bases). CDR1 ENHRY and CDR2 SYGVKD come from the germline V gene. This CDR3 comprises 16 residues. Trimming cost V 4 bases and J 0 bases, with 13 bases left between them. The CDR3 coding sequence is TGTGCCATCAGTGGCAGGACCGGGGCCTCTGGAAACACCATATATTTT. Its translation is CAISGRTGASGNTIYF.

The chain is built from TRBV11-2 and TRBJ2-2, with 11 bases that match TRBD2. Germline V gene data show CDR1 as SGHAT and CDR2 as FQNNGV. V was pared by 3 bases and J by 4 bases, with 4 bases of the junction left unmatched. The CDR3 length is 16 residues. The CDR3 DNA is TGTGCCAGCAGCTTGGGGACTAGCGGAATCACCGGGGAGCTGTTTTTT. Translation gives CASSLGTSGITGELFF.

V usage is TRBV6-2 or TRBV6-3 and J usage is TRBJ1-5; 8 bases agree with TRBD1. The CDR3 contains 16 residues. Germline lookup yields CDR1 MNHEY and CDR2 SVGEGT. The trim removed 6 bases at V and 4 bases at J, leaving 11 bases unmatched. This CDR3 is CASRPLDRGGNQPQHF. In nucleotides, the CDR3 is TGTGCCAGCAGGCCTCTCGACAGGGGAGGAAATCAGCCCCAGCATTTT.

The chain recombines TRBV25-1 with TRBJ2-5; D possibly matches TRBD1 or TRBD2 (5 bases each). V was cut by 5 bases and J by 5 bases, with 15 bases left in between. The germline V gene encodes CDR1 MGHDK and CDR2 SYGVNS. The CDR3 spans 14 residues. CDR3 nucleotide sequence: TGTGCCAGCAGTCCCCCCGGGGCTACGGAGACCCAGTACTTC. This gives the protein CASSPPGATETQYF.

The chain links TRBV30 to TRBJ1-2, with TRBD1 identical over 7 bases. V dropped 0 bases and J dropped 5; count of bases not matched to a gene: 15. In germline, CDR1 is GTSNPN, CDR2 SVGIG (reference sequence). The CDR3 has 17 residues. CDR3 protein: CAWSVRAIGQAKYGYTF. The CDR3, as DNA: TGTGCCTGGAGTGTCAGGGCTATTGGACAGGCCAAATATGGCTACACCTTC.

The gene calls are TRBV6-2 or TRBV6-3 and TRBJ2-1; TRBD2 aligns across 10 bases. The CDR3 contains 13 residues. V lost 8 bases, J lost 9 bases, and 7 bases stayed unmatched. CDR1 MNHEY and CDR2 SVGEGT come from the germline V gene. CDR3 region: CASRLAGVIEQFF. The CDR3, as DNA: TGTGCCAGCCGCCTAGCGGGAGTGATTGAGCAGTTCTTC.

This rearrangement joins TRBV7-9 to TRBJ2-7, with TRBD2 matching over 9 bases. Germline values: CDR1 SEHNR, CDR2 FQNEAQ (reference sequence). J gave up 5 bases and V 2 bases, and 13 bases lay outside the gene matches. This CDR3 region has 17 residues. Written as DNA, the CDR3 is TGTGCCAGCAGCTTATTAGCGGGAGCCACCCCGGGGAACGAGCAGTACTTC. This translates into CASSLLAGATPGNEQYF.

The chain joins TRBV27 to TRBJ2-7, with D unclear. This CDR3 spans 13 amino acids. CDR1 and CDR2 (germline): MNHEY, SMNVEV (reference sequence). Trimming cost V 6 bases and J 5 bases, with 14 bases left between them. CDR3: CASSPGLVNEQYF. Here the CDR3 DNA reads TGTGCCAGCAGCCCGGGCCTAGTTAACGAGCAGTACTTC.

The chain combines TRBV6-2 or TRBV6-3 with TRBJ2-1, with 8 bases lining up with TRBD2. This CDR3 has 18 amino acids. The germline V gene encodes CDR1 MNHEY and CDR2 SVGEGT. The trim removed 5 bases at V and 3 bases at J, leaving 15 bases unmatched. The CDR3 sequence is CASSHRFGSGSFYNEQFF. DNA of the CDR3: TGTGCCAGCAGTCACCGCTTTGGCAGCGGGAGTTTCTACAATGAGCAGTTCTTC.

The chain carries TRBV28 and TRBJ2-5; D unclear. V lost 3 bases, J lost 7 bases, and 12 bases lay in between. Looked up from germline, CDR1 is MDHEN and CDR2 is SYDVKM. This CDR3 comprises 13 residues. The CDR3 loop reads CASSFGLIGTQYF. In DNA form, the CDR3 reads TGTGCCAGCAGTTTTGGCCTCATCGGGACCCAGTACTTC.

The chain combines TRBV7-9 with TRBJ1-3; D gene uncertain. CDR1 is SEHNR and CDR2 is FQNEAQ in the germline V gene (reference sequence). The V and J ends lost 2 bases and 0 bases respectively, with 5 bases between them. This CDR3 is 14 amino acids long. CDR3 sequence: CASSLMNSGNTIYF. In nucleotides, the CDR3 is TGTGCCAGCAGCTTAATGAACTCTGGAAACACCATATATTTT.

The J gene is TRBJ2-3, the V gene TRBV3-1 (or the pseudogene TRBV3-2); 7 positions match TRBD2. V dropped 4 bases and J dropped 5; count of bases not matched to a gene: 9. Germline CDR1 reads LGHDT; CDR2 reads YNNKEL (reference sequence). The CDR3 runs to 15 residues. CDR3 amino acids: CASSPIGRDIDTQYF. The CDR3 region has the DNA TGTGCCAGCAGCCCCATTGGGAGGGATATAGATACGCAGTATTTT.

This clone was seen only once. The chain has TRBV6-5 and TRBJ1-1; D is possibly TRBD1 (6 bases). V was clipped by 2 bases and J by 0 bases, with 7 bases between them. The CDR3 spans 14 residues. Germline V CDR1 and CDR2: MNHEY, SVGAGI. The CDR3: CASSYGGVNTEAFF. The DNA for the CDR3 is TGTGCCAGCAGTTACGGGGGCGTGAACACTGAAGCTTTCTTT.